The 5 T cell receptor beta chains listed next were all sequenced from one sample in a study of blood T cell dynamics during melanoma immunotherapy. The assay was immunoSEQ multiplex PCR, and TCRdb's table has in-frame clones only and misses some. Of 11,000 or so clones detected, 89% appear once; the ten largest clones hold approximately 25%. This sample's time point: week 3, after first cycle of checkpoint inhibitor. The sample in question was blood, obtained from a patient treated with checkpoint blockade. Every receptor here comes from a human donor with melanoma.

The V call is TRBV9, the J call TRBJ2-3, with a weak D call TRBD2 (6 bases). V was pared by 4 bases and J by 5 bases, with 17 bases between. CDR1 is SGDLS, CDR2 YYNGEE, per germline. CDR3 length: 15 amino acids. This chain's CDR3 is CASSPVGGFGDTQYF. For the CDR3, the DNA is TGTGCCAGCAGCCCGGTGGGGGGTTTTGGAGATACGCAGTATTTT.

The CDR3 is CASSPGQPPHEQYF. In DNA, the CDR3 is TGTGCCAGCAGTCCCGGACAGCCCCCGCACGAGCAGTACTTC. The chain links TRBV28 to TRBJ2-7; D is possibly TRBD1 (6 bases). Germline V CDR1 and CDR2: MDHEN, SYDVKM. V lost 5 bases and J 5 bases, leaving 16 bases between the germline ends. The CDR3 consists of 14 residues.

CDR3 in amino acids: CASSLVDNSPLHF. CDR3 sequence (DNA): TGCGCCAGCAGCTTGGTGGATAATTCACCCCTCCACTTT. This rearrangement joins TRBV5-1 to TRBJ1-6; D gene ambiguous. The CDR3 totals 13 residues. Trimming cost V 0 bases and J 5 bases, with 3 bases left between them. Per germline, CDR1 SGHRS and CDR2 YFSETQ.

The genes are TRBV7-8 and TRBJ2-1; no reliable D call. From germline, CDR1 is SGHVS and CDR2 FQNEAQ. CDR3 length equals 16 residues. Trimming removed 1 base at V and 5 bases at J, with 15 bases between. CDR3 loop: CASSLVPFPKNNEQFF. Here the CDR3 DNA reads TGTGCCAGCAGCTTAGTGCCTTTCCCGAAAAACAATGAGCAGTTCTTC.

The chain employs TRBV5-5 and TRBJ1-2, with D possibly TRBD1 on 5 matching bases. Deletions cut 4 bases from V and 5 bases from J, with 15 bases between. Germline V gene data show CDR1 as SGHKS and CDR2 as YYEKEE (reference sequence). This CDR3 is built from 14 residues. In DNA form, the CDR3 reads TGTGCCAGCAGCCCAGATTCGGGGGGGTATGGCTACACCTTC. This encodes CASSPDSGGYGYTF.